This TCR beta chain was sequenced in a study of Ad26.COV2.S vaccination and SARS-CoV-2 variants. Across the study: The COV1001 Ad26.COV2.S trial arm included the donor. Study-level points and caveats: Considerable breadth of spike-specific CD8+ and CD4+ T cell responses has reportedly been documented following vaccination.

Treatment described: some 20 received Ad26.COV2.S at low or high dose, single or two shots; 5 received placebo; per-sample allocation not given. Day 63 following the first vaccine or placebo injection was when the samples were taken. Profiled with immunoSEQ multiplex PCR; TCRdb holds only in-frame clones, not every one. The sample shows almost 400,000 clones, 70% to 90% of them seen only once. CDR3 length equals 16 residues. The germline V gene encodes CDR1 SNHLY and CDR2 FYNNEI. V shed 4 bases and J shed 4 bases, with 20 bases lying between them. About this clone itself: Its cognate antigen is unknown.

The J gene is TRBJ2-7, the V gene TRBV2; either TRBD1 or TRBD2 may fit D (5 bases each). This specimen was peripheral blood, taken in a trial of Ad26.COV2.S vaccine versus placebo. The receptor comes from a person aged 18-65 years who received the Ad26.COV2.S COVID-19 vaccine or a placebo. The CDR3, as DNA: TGTGCCAGCAGTGCTTCAGGGTTAAGTAGACTATACGAGCAGTACTTC. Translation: CASSASGLSRLYEQYF.